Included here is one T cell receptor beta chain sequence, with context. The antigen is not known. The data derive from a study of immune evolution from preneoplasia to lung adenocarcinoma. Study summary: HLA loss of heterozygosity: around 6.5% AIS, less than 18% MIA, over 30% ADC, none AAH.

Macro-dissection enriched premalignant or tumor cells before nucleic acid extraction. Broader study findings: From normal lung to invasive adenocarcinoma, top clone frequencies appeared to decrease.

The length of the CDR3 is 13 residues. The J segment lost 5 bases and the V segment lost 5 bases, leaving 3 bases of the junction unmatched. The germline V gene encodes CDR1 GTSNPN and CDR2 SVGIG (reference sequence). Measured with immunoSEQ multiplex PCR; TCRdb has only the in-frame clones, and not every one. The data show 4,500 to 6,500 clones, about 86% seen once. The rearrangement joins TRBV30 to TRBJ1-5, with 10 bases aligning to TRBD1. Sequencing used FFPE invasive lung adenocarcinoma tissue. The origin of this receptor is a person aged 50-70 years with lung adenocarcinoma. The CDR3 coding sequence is TGTGCCTGGGCAGGACAGGGGGATCAGCCCCAGCATTTT. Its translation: CAWAGQGDQPQHF.